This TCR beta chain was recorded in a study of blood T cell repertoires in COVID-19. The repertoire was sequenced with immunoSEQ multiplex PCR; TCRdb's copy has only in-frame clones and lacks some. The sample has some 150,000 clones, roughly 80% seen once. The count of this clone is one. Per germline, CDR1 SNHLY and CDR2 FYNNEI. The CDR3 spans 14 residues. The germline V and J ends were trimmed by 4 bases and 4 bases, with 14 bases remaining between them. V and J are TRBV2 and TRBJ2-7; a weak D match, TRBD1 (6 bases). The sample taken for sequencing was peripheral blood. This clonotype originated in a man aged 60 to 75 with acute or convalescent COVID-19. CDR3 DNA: TGTGCCAGCAGTGGACTTCTGACAGGATACGAGCAGTACTTC. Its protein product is CASSGLLTGYEQYF.